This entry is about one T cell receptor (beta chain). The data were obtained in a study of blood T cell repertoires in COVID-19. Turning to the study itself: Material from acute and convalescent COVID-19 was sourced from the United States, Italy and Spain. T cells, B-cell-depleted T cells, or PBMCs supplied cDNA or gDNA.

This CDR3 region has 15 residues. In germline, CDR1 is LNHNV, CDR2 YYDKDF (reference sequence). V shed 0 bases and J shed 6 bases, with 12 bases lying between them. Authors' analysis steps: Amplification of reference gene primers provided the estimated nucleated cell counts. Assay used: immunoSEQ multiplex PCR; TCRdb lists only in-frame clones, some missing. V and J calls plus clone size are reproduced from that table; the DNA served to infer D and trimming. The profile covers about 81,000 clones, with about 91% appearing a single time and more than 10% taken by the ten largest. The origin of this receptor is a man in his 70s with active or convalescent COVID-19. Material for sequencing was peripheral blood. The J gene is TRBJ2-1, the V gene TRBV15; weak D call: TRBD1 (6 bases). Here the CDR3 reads CATSRDLAGANEQFF. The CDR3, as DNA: TGTGCCACCAGCAGAGATTTGGCAGGGGCCAATGAGCAGTTCTTC.